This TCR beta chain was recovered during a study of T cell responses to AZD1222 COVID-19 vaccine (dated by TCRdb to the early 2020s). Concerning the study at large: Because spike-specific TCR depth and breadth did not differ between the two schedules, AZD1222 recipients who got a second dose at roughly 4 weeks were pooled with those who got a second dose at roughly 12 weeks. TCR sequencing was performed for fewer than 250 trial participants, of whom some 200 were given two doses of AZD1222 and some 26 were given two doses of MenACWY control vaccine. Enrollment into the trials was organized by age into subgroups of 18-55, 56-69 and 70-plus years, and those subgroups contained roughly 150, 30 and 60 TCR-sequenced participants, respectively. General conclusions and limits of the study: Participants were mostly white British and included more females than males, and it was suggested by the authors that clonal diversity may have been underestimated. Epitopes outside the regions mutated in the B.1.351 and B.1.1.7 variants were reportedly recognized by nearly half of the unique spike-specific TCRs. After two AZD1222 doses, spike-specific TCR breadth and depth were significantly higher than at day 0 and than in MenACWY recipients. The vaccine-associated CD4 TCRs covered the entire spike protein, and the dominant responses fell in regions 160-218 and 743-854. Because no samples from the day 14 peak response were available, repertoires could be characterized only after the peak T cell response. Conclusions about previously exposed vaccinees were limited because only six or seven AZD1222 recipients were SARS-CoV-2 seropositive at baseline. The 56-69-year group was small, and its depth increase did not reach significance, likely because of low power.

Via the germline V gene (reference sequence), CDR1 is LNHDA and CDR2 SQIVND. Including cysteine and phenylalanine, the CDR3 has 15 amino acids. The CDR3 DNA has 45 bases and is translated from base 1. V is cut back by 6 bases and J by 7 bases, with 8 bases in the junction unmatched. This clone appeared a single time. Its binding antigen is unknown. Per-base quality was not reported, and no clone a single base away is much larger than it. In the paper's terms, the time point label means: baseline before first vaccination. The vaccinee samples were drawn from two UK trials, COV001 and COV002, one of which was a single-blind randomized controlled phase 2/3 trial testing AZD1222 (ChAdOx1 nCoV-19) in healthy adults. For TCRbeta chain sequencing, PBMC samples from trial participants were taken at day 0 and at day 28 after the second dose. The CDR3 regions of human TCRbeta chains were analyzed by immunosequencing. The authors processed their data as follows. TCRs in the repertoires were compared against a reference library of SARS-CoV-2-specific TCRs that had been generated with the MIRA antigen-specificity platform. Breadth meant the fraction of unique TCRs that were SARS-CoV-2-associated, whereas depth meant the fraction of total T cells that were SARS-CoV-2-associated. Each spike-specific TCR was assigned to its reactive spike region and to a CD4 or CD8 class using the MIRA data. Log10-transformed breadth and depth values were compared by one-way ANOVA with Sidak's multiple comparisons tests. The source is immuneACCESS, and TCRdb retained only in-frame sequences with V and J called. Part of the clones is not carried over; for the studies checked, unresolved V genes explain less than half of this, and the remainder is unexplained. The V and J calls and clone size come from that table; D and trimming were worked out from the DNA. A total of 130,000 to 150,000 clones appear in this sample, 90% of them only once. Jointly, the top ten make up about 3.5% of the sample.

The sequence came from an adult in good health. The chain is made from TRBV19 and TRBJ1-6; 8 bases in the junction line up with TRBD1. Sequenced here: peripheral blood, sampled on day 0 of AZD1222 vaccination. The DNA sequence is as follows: TGTGCCAGTAGGGTCACCCGGACAGGGAATTCACCCCTCCACTTT. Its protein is CASRVTRTGNSPLHF.